This T cell receptor beta chain was sequenced in a study of T cells in Graves' hyperthyroidism and ophthalmopathy. CDR1 and CDR2 (germline): LNHDA, SQIVND (reference sequence). This CDR3 has 12 amino acids. The V gene lost 4 bases and the J gene lost 9 bases, with 10 bases spanning the gap. Researchers amplified the TCR beta CDR3 regions from RNA transcripts. The HTBI primer set drove a first-round RT-PCR of the TCR CDR3. Using its own MiXCR run on the multiplex PCR reads, TCRdb lists one record per CDR3 protein. There are fewer than 650,000 distinct CDR3 sequences in the sample; around 50% occur only once, and 44% lies in the top ten. Notes on the study in general: Also found in blood were most expanded thyroid clonotypes above 0.001. Ophthalmopathy got predicted by the model a median about six months before its onset.

This clonotype was seen only a few times. The antigen remains unidentified. The rearrangement links TRBV19 to TRBJ1-5; D call uncertain. This receptor was obtained from an adult woman with Graves' disease, either hyperthyroidism or ophthalmopathy (not recorded which). Sequencing input: peripheral blood or thyroid tissue (not recorded which). The chain's CDR3 is CASSTNEGPQHF. The CDR3 DNA follows: TGTGCCAGTAGTACAAATGAGGGGCCCCAGCATTTT. The full variable domain, with the rest looked up from reference TRBV19 and TRBJ1-5, is DGGITQSPKYLFRKEGQNVTLSCEQNLNHDAMYWYRQDPGQGLRLIYYSQIVNDFQKGDIAEGYSVSREKKESFPLTVTSAQKNPTAFYLCASSTNEGPQHFGDGTRLSIL.